This T cell receptor (beta chain) was identified in a study of beta chain features in type 1 diabetes. Sequenced material consisted of expressed TCRB transcripts (all of the isolated RNA was reverse transcribed). The repertoire was sequenced with immunoSEQ multiplex PCR; TCRdb's copy has only in-frame clones and lacks some. Of about 360,000 clones listed, roughly 13% are singletons. Germline V gene data show CDR1 as SGHRS and CDR2 as YFSETQ. The CDR3 contains 14 residues. J was trimmed by 2 bases and V by 4 bases; bases with no gene match: 1. This clone was seen only a few times. The V gene is TRBV5-1, the J gene TRBJ2-5; 11 nucleotides agree with TRBD2. The sample taken for sequencing was naive CD4+ T cells from blood. The source of this sequence is a man younger than 30 in good health. CDR3 loop: CASSPSGGQETQYF. The CDR3 region has the DNA TGCGCCAGCAGCCCTAGCGGGGGGCAAGAGACCCAGTACTTC. Drawing the rest from reference TRBV5-1 and TRBJ2-5, the complete variable domain is KAGVTQTPRYLIKTRGQQVTLSCSPISGHRSVSWYQQTPGQGLQFLFEYFSETQRNKGNFPGRFSGRQFSNSRSEMNVSTLELGDSALYLCASSPSGGQETQYFGPGTRLLVL.